This T cell receptor beta chain was identified in a study of cytomegalovirus exposure and HLA in healthy donors. The PCR used 60 Vbeta and 13 Jbeta primers. Using immunoSEQ multiplex PCR, the repertoire was profiled, and TCRdb retains in-frame clones only, with some absent. This repertoire shows more than 100,000 clones, 60% to 75% found once; its top ten account for 5.8%. The V gene's germline CDR1 is LNHDA and CDR2 SQIVND (reference sequence). This CDR3 has 14 residues. V gave up 7 bases and J gave up 4 bases, with 14 bases separating them. Sequencing used PBMCs. The J gene is TRBJ2-1, the V gene TRBV19; tentatively, D is TRBD1 (5 bases). This receptor was identified in a woman between 45 and 65 years old in good health and CMV-seropositive. The CDR3 sequence is CASKTADSYNEQFF. CDR3 sequence (DNA): TGTGCCAGTAAAACCGCCGACAGTTACAATGAGCAGTTCTTC.